This T cell receptor beta chain emerged from a study of cytomegalovirus exposure and HLA in healthy donors. Germline V lookup: CDR1 SGHAT, CDR2 FQNNGV. Trimming cost V 0 bases and J 2 bases, with 19 bases left between them. The CDR3 is 19 amino acids. This PCR relied on a set of 60 Vbeta primers and 13 Jbeta primers. Data came from immunoSEQ multiplex PCR; TCRdb stores just in-frame clones and leaves some out. The data show roughly 140,000 clones, approximately 80% seen once. With regard to this clone: Its target is unknown.

Findings and caveats of the study: Later examination showed HLA-associated TCR beta chains had greater clonal expansion than equally common others. Approximately 17,000 TCR beta sequences were associated with HLA alleles at 0.05 false discovery rate in a later analysis. A later analysis reported that several of the most significant clusters appeared to be linked to common viral pathogens, among them Epstein-Barr virus.

This receptor was obtained from a male donor in good health and CMV-seronegative. What was sequenced was PBMCs. The chain links TRBV11-2 to TRBJ2-2; D is uncertain. Here the CDR3 reads CASSLDQTELGPNTGELFF. The CDR3 nucleotides read TGTGCCAGCAGCTTAGATCAAACAGAGCTCGGTCCCAACACCGGGGAGCTGTTTTTT.